This TCR beta chain was recovered during a study of cytomegalovirus exposure and HLA in healthy donors. This clone turned up a few times. Trimming removed 4 bases from V and 4 bases from J, with 20 bases in between. The CDR3 sequence is 16 residues long. CDR1 KGHSH and CDR2 LQKENI come from the germline V gene. A multiplex PCR was run with 60 Vbeta primers and 13 Jbeta primers. Per the original data handling: Approximately 11 million of 80 million to 85 million unique TCR beta chains were shared, per a later count. Profiling relied on immunoSEQ multiplex PCR, and the TCRdb table lists in-frame clones only, not all of them. V, J and clone size reflect that table, while D and trimming were determined from the DNA. The table records 150,000 to 200,000 clones, 70% to 80% of them present only once.

The chain has TRBV18 and TRBJ2-7; tentatively, D is TRBD1 (6 bases). Sequenced: PBMCs. This sequence was found in a woman between 35 and 50 years old in good health and CMV-seronegative. Here the CDR3 reads CASSQGAGTPIYEQYF. In DNA form, the CDR3 reads TGTGCCAGCTCACAAGGAGCCGGGACACCAATTTACGAGCAGTACTTC.